Each of the 19 T cell receptor beta chains below was sequenced from the same sample in a study of type 1 regulatory T cells. TCRdb itself ran the reads through MiXCR, one entry per CDR3 protein. Found here are 35,000 to 50,000 distinct CDR3 sequences, 10% to 15% of them singletons; the top ten hold 6.5% to 9%. The antigens for these receptors are not known. What was sequenced was cultured non-Tr1 T cells, either the whole culture or a sorted T cell fraction (not recorded which). The origin of the receptors is a human donor in good health.

This clonotype has at least ten counts. V and J are TRBV7-2 and TRBJ2-2, with 13 bases aligning to TRBD2. CDR3 length: 16 amino acids. Germline CDR1 SGHTA, CDR2 FQGNSA. Trimming took 2 bases from V and 5 from J; bases not matched to a gene: 2. The DNA of the CDR3 is TGTGCCAGCAGCTTAACTAGCGGGAGGGCAACCGGGGAGCTGTTTTTT. Translating gives CASSLTSGRATGELFF.

The J gene is TRBJ1-6, the V gene TRBV7-7; D gene uncertain. CDR3 length: 13 residues. Germline CDR1 reads SSHAT; CDR2 reads FNYEAQ (reference sequence). CDR3 DNA sequence: TGTGCTGGCAGCGGGCAATACGGTTCACCCCTCCACTTT. Its translation: CAGSGQYGSPLHF. Full variable domain (rest looked up from reference TRBV7-7 and TRBJ1-6): GAGVSQSPRYKVTKRGQDVTLRCDPISSHATLYWYQQALGQGPEFLTYFNYEAQPDKSGLPSDRFSAERPEGSISTLTIQRTEQRDSAMYRCAGSGQYGSPLHFGNGTRLTVT.

The gene calls are TRBV5-1 and TRBJ2-5; perhaps TRBD2 as D (6 bases). V lost 2 bases, J lost 2 bases, and 7 bases lay in between. In germline, CDR1 is SGHRS, CDR2 YFSETQ. This CDR3 is built from 13 residues. The CDR3 region is CASSLREQETQYF. CDR3 DNA: TGCGCCAGCAGCTTACGGGAGCAAGAGACCCAGTACTTC.

The chain joins TRBV4-2 to TRBJ1-3; D remains unclear. From germline, CDR1 is LGHNA and CDR2 YNFKEQ. Trimming took off 0 bases at V and 6 bases at J, with 6 bases between the two ends. The CDR3 is made up of 13 amino acids. The CDR3 loop reads CASSQDRSNTIYF. In nucleotides, the CDR3 is TGTGCCAGCAGCCAAGATAGATCAAACACCATATATTTT.

This clonotype was observed many times. The chain is built from TRBV5-1 and TRBJ2-5; no definite D call. Germline V gene lookup returns CDR1 SGHRS and CDR2 YFSETQ. V was cut by 5 bases and J by 1 base, with 15 bases left in between. The CDR3 length is 15 residues. The CDR3 DNA sequence: TGCGCCAGCAGTGGTGGGCAGAGTACCCAAGAGACCCAGTACTTC. Protein sequence: CASSGGQSTQETQYF.

In its sample, this clonotype was seen many times. V usage is TRBV20-1 and J usage is TRBJ1-2; 9 nucleotides agree with TRBD1. This CDR3 contains 13 residues. CDR1 is DFQATT, CDR2 SNEGSKA, per germline (reference sequence). Written as DNA, the CDR3 is TGCCGAGGGGTGGACAGGGGAATTAGTGGCTACACCTTC. Residues: CRGVDRGISGYTF.

This clonotype appeared many times. The V gene is TRBV27, the J gene TRBJ2-7; D gene ambiguous. The germline gives CDR1 MNHEY, CDR2 SMNVEV (reference sequence). This CDR3 has 16 residues. The ends were cut back, 5 bases at V and 0 bases at J, with 17 bases in the middle. The CDR3 DNA sequence: TGTGCCAGCAGTCCCCTCGTAGGCTTAAGCTCCTACGAGCAGTACTTC. This translates into CASSPLVGLSSYEQYF.

This clonotype was found many times. The junction differs from germline at one of its ends, possibly a read error. The chain carries TRBV5-1 and TRBJ2-1; no definite D call. This CDR3 has 12 residues. From germline, CDR1 is SGHRS and CDR2 YFSETQ. CDR3 bases: TGCGCCAGCAGGTTGGACCCAGGCAAGCAGTTCTTC. Residues: CASRLDPGKQFF.

The rearrangement joins TRBV20-1 to TRBJ2-7, with 11 bases identical to TRBD2. From germline, CDR1 is DFQATT and CDR2 SNEGSKA (reference sequence). CDR3 length equals 16 residues. The trim removed 0 bases at V and 3 bases at J, leaving 7 bases unmatched. CDR3 loop: CSARDLRLAGYYEQYF. CDR3 bases: TGCAGTGCTAGAGATCTCCGACTAGCGGGGTACTACGAGCAGTACTTC.

This clonotype showed up many times. The chain employs TRBV5-4 and TRBJ2-7; 9 positions agree with TRBD1. Per the germline V gene, CDR1 is SGHNT and CDR2 is YYREEE (reference sequence). With 4 bases clipped from V and 4 bases from J, the junction kept 9 bases outside the gene matches. CDR3 length: 15 residues. The CDR3 here is CASSPWDRVGYEQYF. The CDR3 DNA is TGTGCCAGCAGCCCCTGGGACAGGGTCGGTTACGAGCAGTACTTC.

The chain couples TRBV4-3 to TRBJ2-7; TRBD2 might be the D (6 bases). V lost 2 bases and J lost 4, with 15 bases in between. Per the germline V gene, CDR1 is LGHNA and CDR2 is YSLEER. CDR3 size: 15 residues. Here the CDR3 reads CASSQSVGGGYEQYF. The CDR3 DNA follows: TGCGCCAGCAGCCAATCGGTGGGAGGAGGTTACGAGCAGTACTTC.

The J gene is TRBJ2-7, the V gene TRBV30; D gene uncertain. The V gene's germline CDR1 is GTSNPN and CDR2 SVGIG (reference sequence). The CDR3 spans 14 residues. V was pared by 2 bases and J by 1 base, with 12 bases between. Here the CDR3 DNA reads TGTGCCTGGAGTCTCGGCTTGGGATCCTACGAGCAGTACTTC. Its protein is CAWSLGLGSYEQYF.

The chain uses TRBV12-3 or TRBV12-4 and TRBJ1-1, with D perhaps TRBD1 (6 bases). V was pared by 6 bases and J by 0 bases, with 14 bases between. The CDR3 length is 15 residues. CDR3 sequence reads: CASRTSWTVNTEAFF. The CDR3, as DNA: TGTGCCAGCAGAACCTCTTGGACAGTGAACACTGAAGCTTTCTTT.

This chain connects TRBV18 to TRBJ2-2; no clear D. Germline V gene lookup returns CDR1 KGHSH and CDR2 LQKENI. The CDR3 is made up of 14 amino acids. The V end lost 3 bases, the J end lost 6 bases, and 11 bases lay between the germline ends. The CDR3 spells CASSPLRSPGELFF. The CDR3 DNA reads TGTGCCAGCTCACCTCTAAGATCCCCCGGGGAGCTGTTTTTT.

Details on this clonotype: At one boundary the junction diverges from the germline segment, which might be a read error. This chain links TRBV20-1 with TRBJ2-1; D is unresolved. Germline V CDR1 and CDR2: DFQATT, SNEGSKA (reference sequence). The CDR3 is 12 residues long. The CDR3 coding sequence is TGCAGTGCTAGAGTGTTAACCAATGTGCAGTTCTTC. Its translation: CSARVLTNVQFF.

This clonotype was recorded at least ten times. J is TRBJ2-3 and V is TRBV6-1; D ambiguous. This CDR3 region has 13 residues. Trimming removed 1 base from V and 2 bases from J, with 4 bases in between. Germline-derived CDR1 and CDR2 are MNHNS and SASEGT. The CDR3 here is CASSEVPTDTQYF. The DNA for the CDR3 is TGTGCCAGCAGTGAAGTCCCCACAGATACGCAGTATTTT.

This clonotype was seen at least ten times. The chain carries TRBV7-8 and TRBJ2-3, with a possible D match to TRBD1 (6 bases). Trimming pared 4 bases from V and 5 bases from J, leaving 10 bases between. This CDR3 region has 13 residues. Germline CDR1 is SGHVS and CDR2 is FQNEAQ. This CDR3 is CASSYPGEDTQYF. The CDR3 DNA reads TGTGCCAGCAGCTACCCAGGGGAAGATACGCAGTATTTT.

This clonotype was seen repeatedly, ten times or more. The chain uses TRBV6-2 or TRBV6-3 and TRBJ2-2; TRBD2 matches at 8 bases. This CDR3 is 14 amino acids long. Losses at the gene ends were 6 bases for V and 5 bases for J; bases not matched to a gene: 5. Germline assignment: CDR1 MNHEY and CDR2 SVGEGT. The CDR3 sequence: CASRAGVQTGELFF. In DNA form, the CDR3 reads TGTGCCAGCAGAGCGGGAGTTCAGACCGGGGAGCTGTTTTTT.

This clonotype was detected ten times or more. The chain recombines TRBV5-1 with TRBJ2-1; 7 nucleotides line up with TRBD2. The CDR3 runs 15 residues. The ends lost 2 bases at V and 7 bases at J; junction bases unmatched: 9. Germline-derived CDR1 and CDR2 are SGHRS and YFSETQ. The CDR3 loop reads CASSFGGKRDNEQFF. Here the CDR3 DNA reads TGCGCCAGCAGCTTCGGGGGAAAGCGGGATAATGAGCAGTTCTTC.